This T cell receptor beta chain was recovered during a study of blood T cell repertoires in COVID-19. Study summary: The samples span acute and convalescent COVID-19 from the United States, Italy and Spain.

Clones were read by immunoSEQ multiplex PCR, and TCRdb kept only the in-frame ones, dropping some. This sample yields 70,000 to 100,000 clones, of which 87% are seen a single time; about a sixth belongs to the top ten. CDR3 size: 15 residues. CDR1 and CDR2 (germline): SGHNT, YYREEE (reference sequence). V was pared by 0 bases and J by 5 bases, with 6 bases of the junction left unmatched. The TCR originated in a woman aged 60 to 75 with COVID-19, enrolled during active disease. V and J are TRBV5-4 and TRBJ2-5; 8 nucleotides match TRBD1. The specimen was peripheral blood. The CDR3 nucleotides read TGTGCCAGCAGCTTGGATTCAGGGGGCCATGAGACCCAGTACTTC. Amino acids: CASSLDSGGHETQYF. Using reference TRBV5-4 and TRBJ2-5 for the parts outside the CDR3, the full variable domain is ETGVTQSPTHLIKTRGQQVTLRCSSQSGHNTVSWYQQALGQGPQFIFQYYREEENGRGNFPPRFSGLQFPNYSSELNVNALELDDSALYLCASSLDSGGHETQYFGPGTRLLVL.